Below, one T cell receptor (beta chain) is given with its context. Its matching antigen is unknown. CDR1 and CDR2 (germline): ENHRY, SYGVKD. The length of the CDR3 is 16 residues. V trimming: 0 bases; J trimming: 4 bases; junction bases outside the gene matches: 5. The data stem from a study of cytotoxic CD8 clonotypes in ibrutinib-treated CLL. Study-wide background: Patients attained about 24 partial and 2 complete responses; at median approximately 64 months, around 15 remained remitted while some 12 progressed.

Assay used: immunoSEQ multiplex PCR; TCRdb lists only in-frame clones, some missing. The sample lists around 20,000 clones; over 70% were seen once. General study results and limits: Clonality rose at ibrutinib response and fell back toward baseline at progression. Clonality correlated strongly with circulating CD8+ T cells and exceeded age-matched healthy donors at baseline. Under treatment, the uncommon public clonotypes either contracted or remained stable.

This specimen consisted of PBMCs, obtained before ibrutinib treatment. The chain uses TRBV10-3 and TRBJ2-2, with 7 bases matching TRBD2. This TCR was recovered from a human donor with chronic lymphocytic leukemia. The CDR3 DNA follows: TGTGCCATCAGTGAGTCCGGGGGGACGGGCACCGGGGAGCTGTTTTTT. Translated, it gives CAISESGGTGTGELFF.